This T cell receptor beta chain is drawn from a study of blood T cells in healthy people across ages. CDR3 size: 17 residues. Germline trimming cut 2 bases from V and 3 bases from J; bases unmatched to any gene: 9. CDR1 and CDR2 from the germline V gene are SGHVS and FQNEAQ. The second PCR ran about 6 to 11 cycles with a sample-barcoded 5' primer and J-beta primers. One entry per CDR3 protein results from TCRdb running MiXCR on the 5' RACE reads. The sample holds 550,000 to 800,000 distinct CDR3 sequences, under 25% seen once. The source material was blood. The receptor was isolated from a man in his 70s in good health. V is TRBV7-8 and J is TRBJ2-5; TRBD2 agrees at 10 bases. As DNA, the CDR3 is TGTGCCAGCAGCTTAATTACTAGCGGGACCGTAGAAGAGACCCAGTACTTC. Translation: CASSLITSGTVEETQYF.